This TCR beta chain came from a study of shared clonotypes between healthy human individuals. Study background: The study drew on two women and a few men aged 18 to 49 as donors.

Germline-derived CDR1 and CDR2 are KGHSH and LQKENI. With 3 bases removed from V and 6 bases from J, the gap between germline ends came to 3 bases. This CDR3 region has 12 residues. Donors were healthy HIV-negative adults without recent acute infections or vaccinations. Each cell subset's genomic DNA was divided evenly among several immunoSEQ plates. In the original processing: For the immunoSEQ data, sequences were junction-only without quality scores, so filtering differed. Sequencing was performed with immunoSEQ multiplex PCR; in TCRdb, only in-frame clones are kept and a portion is missing. The V and J calls and clone size were taken over from that table, and D and trimming were inferred from the DNA. The data show approximately 940,000 clones, about three quarters seen once. A word on this clone: Other DNA sequences in the same sample also yield this CDR3.

The TCR comes from a man between 18 and 29 years old in good health. V gene TRBV18 combines with J gene TRBJ1-6; D not certain. Input material: memory CD4+ T cells sorted from blood. The subset: CD45RA-negative fraction. The CDR3 region is CASSPPNSPLHF. The CDR3 DNA reads TGTGCCAGCTCACCCCCTAATTCACCCCTCCACTTT. The complete variable domain, with remaining parts taken from reference TRBV18 and TRBJ1-6, reads NAGVMQNPRHLVRRRGQEARLRCSPMKGHSHVYWYRQLPEEGLKFMVYLQKENIIDESGMPKERFSAEFPKEGPSILRIQQVVRGDSAAYFCASSPPNSPLHFGNGTRLTVT.